This T cell receptor (beta chain) originates from a study of low-dose radiotherapy and immunotherapy resistance in tumors. On the study more broadly: Cohort 1 got 0.5 Gy per fraction every 2 weeks, 6.5 Gy in total. The patients were given nivolumab 240 mg every two weeks and ipilimumab 1 mg/kg every six weeks, through an intravenous route.

At least ten counts were recorded for this clonotype. The time point denotes: after trial treatment. Treatment described: LDRT plus nivolumab, ipilimumab, low-dose cyclophosphamide and aspirin (RACIN trial). Nivolumab, ipilimumab, aspirin, low-dose cyclophosphamide and low-dose radiotherapy were given to donors. Primers targeting TRAV and TRBV primed first-strand cDNA, covering alpha and beta chains. The authors amplified TCRs for 20 to 25 PCR cycles with a constant-region primer and a V-primer adapter. From the reads, TCRdb called clonotypes with MiXCR, one entry per CDR3 protein. The table has about 97,000 distinct CDR3 sequences, roughly 20% seen once. The source of this sequence is a male donor with prostate cancer. This specimen was PBMCs, taken after low-dose radiotherapy plus immunotherapy.

The CDR3 reads CASSLTRGGPETQYF. The CDR3 DNA is TGTGCCAGCAGCTTAACCAGAGGGGGCCCGGAGACCCAGTACTTC. The chain carries TRBV7-3 and TRBJ2-5; 7 bases fit TRBD1. Trimming took 0 bases from V and 5 from J; bases not matched to a gene: 6. Germline CDR1 SGHTA, CDR2 FQGTGA. CDR3 size: 15 residues. The full variable domain, its missing parts supplied by reference TRBV7-3 and TRBJ2-5, is GAGVSQTPSNKVTEKGKYVELRCDPISGHTALYWYRQSLGQGPEFLIYFQGTGAADDSGLPNDRFFAVRPEGSVSTLKIQRTERGDSAVYLCASSLTRGGPETQYFGPGTRLLVL.